What follows are 26 T cell receptor beta chains derived from one specimen sequenced in a study of cytomegalovirus exposure and HLA in healthy donors. PCR amplification relied on 60 Vbeta primers (plus 13 Jbeta primers). Produced via immunoSEQ multiplex PCR; TCRdb's table is partial and in-frame only. The sample holds some 60,000 clones, about 80% seen once. The sequenced material came from PBMCs. The receptors derive from a human donor in good health.

V and J are TRBV28 and TRBJ2-1; TRBD2 matches 11 bases. J was trimmed by 7 bases and V by 6 bases; bases with no gene match: 8. CDR1 and CDR2 from the germline V gene are MDHEN and SYDVKM. This CDR3 region has 15 residues. CDR3 sequence: CASSTTSGSRNEQFF. The CDR3 bases are TGTGCCAGCAGCACCACTAGCGGGAGTAGAAATGAGCAGTTCTTC.

This chain uses TRBV5-4 with TRBJ2-5, with 9 bases that match TRBD1. Germline assignment: CDR1 SGHNT and CDR2 YYREEE (reference sequence). The CDR3 runs 16 residues. V lost 3 bases, J lost 5 bases, and 11 bases stayed unmatched. Here the CDR3 reads CASSSRQGGGRETQYF. The DNA of the CDR3 is TGTGCCAGCAGCTCCCGACAGGGGGGGGGAAGGGAGACCCAGTACTTC.

The chain links TRBV7-2 to TRBJ2-5; D is perhaps TRBD2 (6 bases). Germline CDR1 reads SGHTA; CDR2 reads FQGNSA. The CDR3 is made up of 15 amino acids. V lost 5 bases and J 3 bases, leaving 16 bases between the germline ends. As DNA, the CDR3 is TGTGCCAGCAGCCCCCAGCCCGGGAGTAAAGAGACCCAGTACTTC. This translates into CASSPQPGSKETQYF.

The genes are TRBV11-2 and TRBJ2-1; 10 bases align to TRBD1. Germline V gives CDR1 SGHAT, CDR2 FQNNGV. With V trimmed by 0 bases and J by 9 bases, 5 bases remained unmatched. This CDR3 has 15 residues. CDR3 in amino acids: CASSLDYWDRGEQFF. The CDR3, as DNA: TGTGCCAGCAGCTTAGATTATTGGGACAGGGGTGAGCAGTTCTTC.

The chain is built from TRBV7-2 and TRBJ2-1, with TRBD2 matching over 11 bases. V shed 1 base, J shed 8 bases, and the junction held 7 bases outside the gene matches. The germline V gene encodes CDR1 SGHTA and CDR2 FQGNSA. This CDR3 contains 16 residues. CDR3 DNA sequence: TGTGCCAGCAGCTTAGGTAGCGGGAGGGCCCCCTATGAGCAGTTCTTC. This encodes CASSLGSGRAPYEQFF.

V and J are TRBV7-3 and TRBJ2-1; possibly TRBD2 for D (7 bases). Trimming pared 5 bases from V and 3 bases from J, leaving 17 bases between. Germline values: CDR1 SGHTA, CDR2 FQGTGA. The CDR3 contains 16 residues. CDR3 sequence reads: CASSPTGGFVYNEQFF. The CDR3 nucleotides are TGTGCCAGCAGCCCCACGGGGGGCTTCGTCTACAATGAGCAGTTCTTC.

The chain combines TRBV9 with TRBJ1-3; D is undetermined. The CDR3 runs 15 residues. CDR1 and CDR2 from the germline V gene are SGDLS and YYNGEE. V was clipped by 0 bases and J by 0 bases, with 7 bases between them. CDR3 protein: CASSVDRISGNTIYF. In DNA, the CDR3 is TGTGCCAGCAGCGTAGATAGAATCTCTGGAAACACCATATATTTT.

This clone was recorded a few times. This sequence joins TRBV19 and TRBJ2-5; the match to TRBD1 covers 8 bases. The CDR3 totals 15 residues. V trimming: 5 bases; J trimming: 5 bases; junction bases outside the gene matches: 10. Germline CDR1 LNHDA, CDR2 SQIVND (reference sequence). The CDR3 sequence is CASSWGPGGSETQYF. For the CDR3, the DNA is TGTGCCAGTAGTTGGGGTCCAGGGGGCTCGGAGACCCAGTACTTC.

Here the CDR3 DNA reads TGCGCCAGCAACCCCTCCTACACCTCAGGGAGGGGCACTGAAGCTTTCTTT. This sequence encodes CASNPSYTSGRGTEAFF. This sequence joins TRBV5-1 and TRBJ1-1; a possible D gene is TRBD1 (5 bases). V lost 6 bases and J lost 4, with 25 bases in between. This CDR3 is built from 17 residues. Looked up from germline, CDR1 is SGHRS and CDR2 is YFSETQ.

This clone was recorded only once. The V gene is TRBV5-1, the J gene TRBJ2-6; D might be TRBD1 (6 bases). CDR3 length: 17 amino acids. Germline lookup yields CDR1 SGHRS and CDR2 YFSETQ. The ends were cut back, 0 bases at V and 2 bases at J, with 12 bases in the middle. The CDR3 region is CASSLVGPGAGANVLTF. CDR3 bases: TGCGCCAGCAGCTTGGTAGGGCCAGGGGCTGGGGCCAACGTCCTGACTTTC. The full variable domain, in which reference TRBV5-1 and TRBJ2-6 provide the parts outside the CDR3, is KAGVTQTPRYLIKTRGQQVTLSCSPISGHRSVSWYQQTPGQGLQFLFEYFSETQRNKGNFPGRFSGRQFSNSRSEMNVSTLELGDSALYLCASSLVGPGAGANVLTFGAGSRLTVL.

In the case of this clone: The sample has other DNA sequences that encode this CDR3 too. The rearrangement links TRBV5-1 to TRBJ2-2, with 7 bases lining up with TRBD1. The V and J ends lost 3 bases and 4 bases, in that order; junction bases with no gene match: 12. Germline V gene lookup returns CDR1 SGHRS and CDR2 YFSETQ. The CDR3 spans 17 residues. The CDR3 reads CASSSPGGQRTTGELFF. The DNA for the CDR3 is TGCGCCAGCAGCTCCCCTGGGGGACAGAGAACCACCGGGGAGCTGTTTTTT.

Note on this clone: Other nucleotide sequences from this sample produce the same CDR3. V and J are TRBV29-1 and TRBJ1-2; the match to TRBD1 covers 8 bases. The CDR3 sequence is 15 residues long. Germline trimming cut 1 base from V and 10 bases from J; bases unmatched to any gene: 14. From germline, CDR1 is SQVTM and CDR2 ANQGSEA. This CDR3 is CSVEGSAAGGDDYTF. For the CDR3, the DNA is TGCAGCGTTGAAGGTTCGGCTGCAGGGGGCGATGACTACACCTTC.

This clone was recorded once. The chain recombines TRBV30 with TRBJ2-3; maybe TRBD1 (6 bases). This CDR3 comprises 14 residues. V dropped 0 bases and J dropped 3 bases, with 10 bases sitting between them. CDR1 and CDR2 (germline): GTSNPN, SVGIG (reference sequence). CDR3 amino acids: CAWSVDRGTDTQYF. Here the CDR3 DNA reads TGTGCCTGGAGTGTGGACAGAGGGACAGATACGCAGTATTTT.

The rearrangement uses TRBV7-2 and TRBJ2-5; tentatively, D is TRBD2 (5 bases). The CDR3 covers 14 residues. Trimming removed 2 bases from V and 10 bases from J, with 17 bases in between. Germline CDR1 reads SGHTA; CDR2 reads FQGNSA. DNA of the CDR3: TGTGCCAGCAGCTTAAGCGGTAGCCCAAGAGACCAGTACTTC. This translates into CASSLSGSPRDQYF.

This chain connects TRBV28 to TRBJ2-7, with D maybe TRBD1 (5 bases). CDR3 length equals 17 residues. Trimming took off 1 base at V and 0 bases at J, with 16 bases between the two ends. In germline, CDR1 is MDHEN, CDR2 SYDVKM. CDR3 sequence: CASSLFIDSSNSYEQYF. CDR3 DNA: TGTGCCAGCAGTTTATTTATCGACAGCAGTAACTCCTACGAGCAGTACTTC.

The gene calls are TRBV5-8 and TRBJ2-4; 7 bases map to TRBD1. Per the germline V gene, CDR1 is SGHTS and CDR2 is YDEGEE. V lost 0 bases to trimming and J lost 5 bases; unmatched junction nucleotides: 5. The CDR3 consists of 15 residues. The CDR3 DNA is TGTGCCAGCAGCTTGGTATTCGGGACAGAAAACATTCAGTACTTC. It codes for CASSLVFGTENIQYF.

This clone was counted a few times. This chain joins TRBV2 and TRBJ1-6; maybe TRBD1 (5 bases). This CDR3 has 14 residues. V was cut by 4 bases and J by 9 bases, with 13 bases left in between. In germline, CDR1 is SNHLY, CDR2 FYNNEI. The CDR3 here is CASSVGQTSSPLHF. The CDR3 coding sequence is TGTGCCAGCAGTGTTGGACAAACAAGTTCACCCCTCCACTTT.

The chain couples TRBV29-1 to TRBJ2-2, with TRBD1 matching 7 bases. The CDR3 loop spans 17 amino acids. V was clipped by 4 bases and J by 1 base; unmatched bases: 12. CDR1 SQVTM and CDR2 ANQGSEA come from the germline V gene. The CDR3 reads CSVVRIINRGNTGELFF. As DNA, the CDR3 is TGCAGCGTTGTCCGAATTATCAACAGGGGGAACACCGGGGAGCTGTTTTTT.

This clone was counted a single time. The J gene is TRBJ2-7, the V gene TRBV7-8; 11 bases fit TRBD2. V lost 5 bases, J lost 6 bases, and 9 bases stayed unmatched. The CDR3 spans 15 residues. The germline V gene encodes CDR1 SGHVS and CDR2 FQNEAQ. The CDR3 coding sequence is TGTGCCAGCAGCACTTTAGCGGGAGGGCCCTCCGAGCAGTACTTC. This codes for CASSTLAGGPSEQYF.

This clone was picked up a small number of times. The chain joins TRBV7-3 to TRBJ2-2, with D tentatively TRBD1 (5 bases). The germline gives CDR1 SGHTA, CDR2 FQGTGA. Between the trimmed V and J ends, which lost 6 bases and 1 base, there was a span of 9 bases. The CDR3 consists of 14 residues. The CDR3 sequence is CASRPDRNTGELFF. CDR3 coding DNA: TGTGCCAGCAGACCCGACAGGAACACCGGGGAGCTGTTTTTT. Complete variable domain (other parts from reference TRBV7-3 and TRBJ2-2): GAGVSQTPSNKVTEKGKYVELRCDPISGHTALYWYRQSLGQGPEFLIYFQGTGAADDSGLPNDRFFAVRPEGSVSTLKIQRTERGDSAVYLCASRPDRNTGELFFGEGSRLTVL.

The chain joins TRBV11-2 to TRBJ2-7, with TRBD2 identical over 11 bases. The length of the CDR3 is 17 residues. The trim removed 1 base at V and 0 bases at J, leaving 5 bases unmatched. Looked up from germline, CDR1 is SGHAT and CDR2 is FQNNGV. Here the CDR3 DNA reads TGTGCCAGCAGCTTAGCTAGCGGGGGGCCAATCTCCTACGAGCAGTACTTC. Translating it yields CASSLASGGPISYEQYF.

This sequence joins TRBV7-2 and TRBJ1-5; 7 bases map to TRBD1. Germline assignment: CDR1 SGHTA and CDR2 FQGNSA. CDR3 length: 16 amino acids. Trimming took 0 bases from V and 9 from J; bases not matched to a gene: 11. The CDR3 DNA reads TGTGCCAGCAGCTTAGCTGGTGCAGGGGGTTTATCGCCCCAGCATTTT. It translates to CASSLAGAGGLSPQHF.

The chain has TRBV7-9 and TRBJ2-1, with a weak D call TRBD1 (6 bases). V lost 4 bases, J lost 0 bases, and 13 bases lay in between. In germline, CDR1 is SEHNR, CDR2 FQNEAQ (reference sequence). CDR3 length equals 16 residues. The chain's CDR3 is CASSSAGESSYNEQFF. The CDR3 DNA reads TGTGCCAGCAGCTCCGCAGGGGAAAGCTCCTACAATGAGCAGTTCTTC.

The rearrangement uses TRBV5-1 and TRBJ1-3, with 8 bases fitting TRBD1. Germline assignment: CDR1 SGHRS and CDR2 YFSETQ. CDR3 length equals 15 residues. V lost 4 bases, J lost 4 bases, and 7 bases stayed unmatched. This chain's CDR3 is CASSQTWDRGNTIYF. The DNA of the CDR3 is TGCGCCAGCAGCCAAACTTGGGACAGGGGAAACACCATATATTTT. The full variable domain, in which reference TRBV5-1 and TRBJ1-3 provide the parts outside the CDR3, is KAGVTQTPRYLIKTRGQQVTLSCSPISGHRSVSWYQQTPGQGLQFLFEYFSETQRNKGNFPGRFSGRQFSNSRSEMNVSTLELGDSALYLCASSQTWDRGNTIYFGEGSWLTVV.

V is TRBV7-9 and J is TRBJ1-6; the match to TRBD1 covers 9 bases. The germline V gene has CDR1 SEHNR and CDR2 FQNEAQ (reference sequence). The V and J ends lost 5 bases and 7 bases, in that order; junction bases with no gene match: 9. This CDR3 spans 16 amino acids. The CDR3, as DNA: TGTGCCAGCAGCCCAGTCGGGGGACAGGGAAATTCACCCCTCCACTTT. Amino acids: CASSPVGGQGNSPLHF.

V and J are TRBV11-3 and TRBJ2-1; D is unresolved. CDR3 length equals 16 residues. Between the trimmed V and J ends, which lost 4 bases and 0 bases, there was a span of 13 bases. The germline CDR1 and CDR2 sequences are SGHNT and YENEEA. The CDR3 is CASSYLAKSSYNEQFF. The CDR3 nucleotides read TGTGCCAGCAGCTACCTCGCAAAGAGCTCCTACAATGAGCAGTTCTTC. The variable domain in full, completed from reference TRBV11-3 and TRBJ2-1, reads EAGVVQSPRYKIIEKKQPVAFWCNPISGHNTLYWYLQNLGQGPELLIRYENEEAVDDSQLPKDRFSAERLKGVDSTLKIQPAELGDSAVYLCASSYLAKSSYNEQFFGPGTRLTVL.